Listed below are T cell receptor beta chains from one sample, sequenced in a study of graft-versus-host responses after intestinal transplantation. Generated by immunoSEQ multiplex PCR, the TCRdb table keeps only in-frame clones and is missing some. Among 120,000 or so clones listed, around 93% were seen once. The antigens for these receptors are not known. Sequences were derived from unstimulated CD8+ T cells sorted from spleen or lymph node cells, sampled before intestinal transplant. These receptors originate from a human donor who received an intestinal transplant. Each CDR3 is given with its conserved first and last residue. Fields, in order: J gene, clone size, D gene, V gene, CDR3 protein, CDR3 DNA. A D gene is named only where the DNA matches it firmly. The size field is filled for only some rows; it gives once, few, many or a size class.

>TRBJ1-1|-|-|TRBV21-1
CASRPMLATQFHTEAFF
TGTGCCAGCAGACCGATGTTAGCTACACAATTTCACACTGAAGCTTTCTTT
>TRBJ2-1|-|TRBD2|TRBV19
CASSLIAGGNYNEQFF
TGTGCCAGTAGCCTTATAGCGGGAGGGAACTACAATGAGCAGTTCTTC
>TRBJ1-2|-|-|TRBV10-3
CAISEKDLGGYTF
TGTGCCATCAGTGAAAAGGATCTGGGAGGCTACACCTTC
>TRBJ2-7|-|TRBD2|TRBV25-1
CASSGIAGIAYEQYF
TGTGCCAGCAGTGGCATAGCGGGTATCGCCTACGAGCAGTACTTC
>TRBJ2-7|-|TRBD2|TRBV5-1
CASSFGGGLAGVYEQYF
TGCGCCAGCAGCTTTGGGGGGGGACTAGCGGGAGTCTACGAGCAGTACTTC
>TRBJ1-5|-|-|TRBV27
CASSLEGMGGTPQHF
TGTGCCAGCAGTCTCGAGGGGATGGGGGGTACGCCCCAGCATTTT
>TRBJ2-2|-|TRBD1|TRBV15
CATSRTGPSRSGELFF
TGTGCCACCAGCAGGACAGGGCCGAGCCGATCCGGGGAGCTGTTTTTT
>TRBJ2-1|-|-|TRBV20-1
CSAPFGAEQFF
TGCAGTGCTCCTTTCGGGGCTGAGCAGTTCTTC
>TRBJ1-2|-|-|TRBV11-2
CASSPGPNYGYTF
TGTGCCAGCAGCCCCGGTCCTAACTATGGCTACACCTTC
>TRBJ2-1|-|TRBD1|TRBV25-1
CASSPGQGAGEQFF
TGTGCCAGCAGCCCGGGACAGGGGGCCGGGGAGCAGTTCTTC
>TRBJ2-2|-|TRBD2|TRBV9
CASSPRTSGRPYTGELFF
TGTGCCAGCAGCCCCAGGACTAGCGGGAGGCCCTACACCGGGGAGCTGTTTTTT
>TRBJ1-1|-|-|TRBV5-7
CASRETLNTEAFF
TGTGCCAGCAGAGAAACACTGAACACTGAAGCTTTCTTT
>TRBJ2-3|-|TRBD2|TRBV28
CASSLPWGREGLFIPSFYGQYF
TGTGCCAGCAGTCTTCCTTGGGGGCGGGAGGGCCTGTTCATTCCCTCTTTTTATGGGCAGTATTTT
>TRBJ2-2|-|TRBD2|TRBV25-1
CASSGIAGGAPNTGELFF
TGTGCCAGCAGTGGGATCGCGGGGGGGGCTCCGAACACCGGGGAGCTGTTTTTT
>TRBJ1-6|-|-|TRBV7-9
CASSLSAGANSPLHF
TGTGCCAGCAGCTTATCGGCAGGGGCTAATTCACCCCTCCACTTT
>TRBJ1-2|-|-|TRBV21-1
CASSKKLRGQGTFNYGYTF
TGTGCCAGCAGCAAAAAGTTGAGGGGACAGGGGACCTTCAACTATGGCTACACCTTC
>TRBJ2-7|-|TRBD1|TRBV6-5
CASSRRDSTYEQYF
TGTGCCAGCAGCCGCCGGGACAGTACCTACGAGCAGTACTTC
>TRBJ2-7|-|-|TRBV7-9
CASSLGKREQYF
TGTGCCAGCAGCTTAGGGAAGCGGGAGCAGTACTTC
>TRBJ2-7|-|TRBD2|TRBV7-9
CASSPAATSGIYEQYF
TGTGCCAGCAGCCCCGCGGCGACTAGCGGGATCTACGAGCAGTACTTC
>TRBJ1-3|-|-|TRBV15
CATSRDQGGQSSSGNTIYF
TGTGCCACCAGCAGAGATCAAGGTGGACAGAGCTCCTCTGGAAACACCATATATTTT
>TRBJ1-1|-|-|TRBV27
CASSWAGNTEAFF
TGTGCCAGCAGTTGGGCAGGGAACACTGAAGCTTTCTTT
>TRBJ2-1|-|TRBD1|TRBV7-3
CASSLPGQGAGNEQFF
TGTGCCAGCAGCCTTCCTGGACAGGGGGCCGGCAATGAGCAGTTCTTC
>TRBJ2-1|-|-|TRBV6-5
CASSYSAGLTYNEQFF
TGTGCCAGCAGTTACTCCGCAGGTTTAACCTACAATGAGCAGTTCTTC
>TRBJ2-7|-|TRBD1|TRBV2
CASRGTGAPYEQYF
TGTGCCAGCAGGGGAACAGGGGCCCCCTACGAGCAGTACTTC
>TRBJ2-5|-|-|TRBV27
CASSLLGLGETQYF
TGTGCCAGCAGTTTATTAGGGCTGGGAGAGACCCAGTACTTC
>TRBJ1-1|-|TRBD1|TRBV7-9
CASSLTGGDTEAFF
TGTGCCAGCAGCTTGACAGGGGGGGACACTGAAGCTTTCTTT
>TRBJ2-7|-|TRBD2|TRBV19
CASSMASGGRGQYF
TGTGCCAGTAGTATGGCTAGCGGGGGCCGCGGGCAGTACTTC
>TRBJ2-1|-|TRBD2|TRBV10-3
CAISITPLAAGSYNEQFF
TGTGCCATCAGTATTACGCCTCTAGCGGCCGGCTCCTACAATGAGCAGTTCTTC
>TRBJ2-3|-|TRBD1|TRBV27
CASSLTGITDTQYF
TGTGCCAGCAGTTTGACAGGGATCACAGATACGCAGTATTTT
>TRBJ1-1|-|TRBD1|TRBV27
CASSFGTEAEAFF
TGTGCCAGCAGTTTCGGGACAGAGGCTGAAGCTTTCTTT
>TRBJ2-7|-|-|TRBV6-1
CASSHTYEQYF
TGTGCCAGCAGCCATACCTACGAGCAGTACTTC
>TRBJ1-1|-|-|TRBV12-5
CASGGPAQNTEAFF
TGTGCTAGTGGTGGACCGGCTCAGAACACTGAAGCTTTCTTT
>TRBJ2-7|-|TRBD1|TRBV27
CASSPGQGPYEQYF
TGTGCCAGCAGTCCCGGACAGGGTCCCTACGAGCAGTACTTC
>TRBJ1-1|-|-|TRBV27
CASSETALNTEAFF
TGTGCCAGCAGTGAAACAGCTCTGAACACTGAAGCTTTCTTT
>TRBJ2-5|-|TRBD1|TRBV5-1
CASRDRGRLETQYF
TGCGCCAGCCGAGACAGGGGGCGCTTAGAGACCCAGTACTTC
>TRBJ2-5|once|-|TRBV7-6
CASSPLWGLPQETQYF
TGTGCCAGCAGCCCTCTCTGGGGACTCCCCCAAGAGACCCAGTACTTC
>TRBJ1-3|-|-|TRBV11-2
CASSLDLRVRGNTIYF
TGTGCCAGCAGCTTAGATCTTCGGGTCCGGGGAAACACCATATATTTT
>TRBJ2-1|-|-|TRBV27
CASSPTGEHEQFF
TGTGCCAGCAGTCCTACTGGAGAGCACGAGCAGTTCTTC
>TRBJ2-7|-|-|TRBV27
CASSTNLRASPYEQYF
TGTGCCAGCAGTACCAACCTCCGGGCCAGTCCCTACGAGCAGTACTTC
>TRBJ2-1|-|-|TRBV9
CASSVGLGNEQFF
TGTGCCAGCAGCGTTGGCCTCGGGAATGAGCAGTTCTTC
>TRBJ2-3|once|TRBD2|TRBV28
CASSLEREGTDTQYF
TGTGCCAGCAGTTTAGAGCGGGAGGGCACAGATACGCAGTATTTT
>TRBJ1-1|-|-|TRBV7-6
CASSPPTPGDTEAFF
TGTGCCAGCAGCCCCCCCACACCAGGAGACACTGAAGCTTTCTTT
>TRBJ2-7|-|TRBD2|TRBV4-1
CASSPGPAGGTSYEQYF
TGCGCCAGCAGCCCAGGTCCAGCGGGAGGGACCTCCTACGAGCAGTACTTC
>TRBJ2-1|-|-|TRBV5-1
CASSLVSAGNPYNEQFF
TGCGCCAGCAGCTTGGTATCAGCAGGGAACCCCTACAATGAGCAGTTCTTC
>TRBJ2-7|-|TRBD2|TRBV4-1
CASKLSSGRIHEQYF
TGCGCCAGCAAGTTGAGTAGCGGGAGAATCCACGAGCAGTACTTC
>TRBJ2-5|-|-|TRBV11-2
CASSLVRGGRETQYF
TGTGCCAGCAGCTTAGTTAGAGGGGGACGGGAGACCCAGTACTTC
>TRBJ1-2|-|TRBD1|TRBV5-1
CASSFIPQGAYGYTF
TGCGCCAGCAGCTTTATCCCACAGGGGGCGTATGGCTACACCTTC
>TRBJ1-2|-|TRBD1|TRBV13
CASSETGVPSYGYTF
TGTGCCAGCAGCGAGACAGGGGTGCCCTCCTATGGCTACACCTTC
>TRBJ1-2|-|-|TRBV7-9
CASSTPGRQIHGYTF
TGTGCCAGCAGCACCCCCGGACGACAGATCCATGGCTACACCTTC
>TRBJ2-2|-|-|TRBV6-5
CASSYYNTGELFF
TGTGCCAGCAGTTACTACAACACCGGGGAGCTGTTTTTT
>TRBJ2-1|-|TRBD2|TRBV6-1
CASSVLAGVAYNEQFF
TGTGCCAGCAGTGTTCTAGCGGGAGTGGCCTACAATGAGCAGTTCTTC
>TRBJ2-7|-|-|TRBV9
CASSVAPGGGREQYF
TGTGCCAGCAGCGTAGCTCCAGGGGGAGGAAGGGAGCAGTACTTC
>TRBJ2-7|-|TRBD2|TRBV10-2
CASSESSLAVLYEQYF
TGCGCCAGCAGTGAGTCGTCACTAGCGGTGCTCTACGAGCAGTACTTC
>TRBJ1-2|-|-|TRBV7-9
CASSFGWGNYGYTF
TGTGCCAGCAGCTTTGGGTGGGGGAACTATGGCTACACCTTC